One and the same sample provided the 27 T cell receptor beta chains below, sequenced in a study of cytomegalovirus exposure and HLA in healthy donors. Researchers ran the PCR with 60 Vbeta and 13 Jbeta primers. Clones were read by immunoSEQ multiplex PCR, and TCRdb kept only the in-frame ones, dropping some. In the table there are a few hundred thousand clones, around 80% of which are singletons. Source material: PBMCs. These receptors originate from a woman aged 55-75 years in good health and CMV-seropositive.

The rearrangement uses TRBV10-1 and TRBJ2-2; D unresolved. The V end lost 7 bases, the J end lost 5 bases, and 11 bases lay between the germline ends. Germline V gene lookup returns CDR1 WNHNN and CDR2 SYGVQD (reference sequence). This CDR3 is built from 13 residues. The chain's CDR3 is CASNGSPTGELFF. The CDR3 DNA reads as TGCGCCAGCAACGGTAGCCCAACCGGGGAGCTGTTTTTT.

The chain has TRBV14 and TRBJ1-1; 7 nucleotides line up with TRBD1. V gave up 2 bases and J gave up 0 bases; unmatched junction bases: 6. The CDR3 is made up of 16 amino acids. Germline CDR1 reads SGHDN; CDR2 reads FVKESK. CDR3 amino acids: CASSQITGAMNTEAFF. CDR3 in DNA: TGTGCCAGCAGCCAAATTACAGGGGCCATGAACACTGAAGCTTTCTTT.

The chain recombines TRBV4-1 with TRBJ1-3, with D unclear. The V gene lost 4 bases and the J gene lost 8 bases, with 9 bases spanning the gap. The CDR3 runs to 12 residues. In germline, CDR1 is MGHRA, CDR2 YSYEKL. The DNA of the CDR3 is TGCGCCAGCAGCCCCGGAGGCGACACCATATATTTT. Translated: CASSPGGDTIYF.

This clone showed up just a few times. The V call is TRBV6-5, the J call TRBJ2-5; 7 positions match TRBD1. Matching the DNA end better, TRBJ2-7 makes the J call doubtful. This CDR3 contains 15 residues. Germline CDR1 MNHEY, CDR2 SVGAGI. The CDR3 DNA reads TGTGCCAGCAGAGAATGGGGACAGAGGCTTTACGAGCAGTACTTC. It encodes CASREWGQRLYEQYF.

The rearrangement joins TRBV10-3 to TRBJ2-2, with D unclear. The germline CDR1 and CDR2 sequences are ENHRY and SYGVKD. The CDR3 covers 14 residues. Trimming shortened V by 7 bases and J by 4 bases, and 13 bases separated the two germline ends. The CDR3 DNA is TGTGCCATCACCGGATCGTCGGGCACCGGGGAGCTGTTTTTT. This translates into CAITGSSGTGELFF.

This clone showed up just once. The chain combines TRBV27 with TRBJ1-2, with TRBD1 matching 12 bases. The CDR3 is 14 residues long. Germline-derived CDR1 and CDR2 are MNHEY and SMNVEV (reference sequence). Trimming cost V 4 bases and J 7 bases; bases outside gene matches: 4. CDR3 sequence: CASSWGQGAAGYTF. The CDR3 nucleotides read TGTGCCAGCAGTTGGGGACAGGGGGCAGCTGGCTACACCTTC.

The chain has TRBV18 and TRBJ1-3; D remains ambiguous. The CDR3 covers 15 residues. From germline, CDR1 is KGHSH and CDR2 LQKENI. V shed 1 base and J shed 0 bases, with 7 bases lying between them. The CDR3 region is CASSPRQNSGNTIYF. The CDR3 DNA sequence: TGTGCCAGCTCACCACGTCAGAACTCTGGAAACACCATATATTTT.

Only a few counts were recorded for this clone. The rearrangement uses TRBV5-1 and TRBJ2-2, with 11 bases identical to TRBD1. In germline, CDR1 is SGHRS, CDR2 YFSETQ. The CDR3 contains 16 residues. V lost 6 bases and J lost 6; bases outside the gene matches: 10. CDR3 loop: CASNPGQGARAGELFF. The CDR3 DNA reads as TGCGCCAGCAACCCCGGACAGGGGGCTAGGGCCGGGGAGCTGTTTTTT.

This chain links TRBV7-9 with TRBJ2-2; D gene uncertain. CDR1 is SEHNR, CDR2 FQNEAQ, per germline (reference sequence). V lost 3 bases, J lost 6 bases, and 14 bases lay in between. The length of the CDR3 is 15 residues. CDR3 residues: CASSLKIGFSGELFF. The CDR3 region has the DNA TGTGCCAGCAGCTTGAAAATCGGTTTCTCCGGGGAGCTGTTTTTT.

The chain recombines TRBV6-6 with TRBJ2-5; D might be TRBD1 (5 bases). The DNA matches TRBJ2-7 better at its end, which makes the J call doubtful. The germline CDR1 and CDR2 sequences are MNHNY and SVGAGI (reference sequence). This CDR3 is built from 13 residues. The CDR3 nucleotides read TGTGCCAGCAGTTACGACAGCTCCTACGAGCAGTACTTC. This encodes CASSYDSSYEQYF.

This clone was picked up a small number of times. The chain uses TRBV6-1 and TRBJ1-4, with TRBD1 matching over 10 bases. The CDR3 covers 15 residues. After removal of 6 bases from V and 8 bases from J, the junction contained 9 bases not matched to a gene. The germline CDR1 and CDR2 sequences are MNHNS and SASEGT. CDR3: CASSDRTGGREKLFF. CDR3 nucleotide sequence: TGTGCCAGCAGCGATCGGACAGGGGGACGGGAAAAACTGTTTTTT.

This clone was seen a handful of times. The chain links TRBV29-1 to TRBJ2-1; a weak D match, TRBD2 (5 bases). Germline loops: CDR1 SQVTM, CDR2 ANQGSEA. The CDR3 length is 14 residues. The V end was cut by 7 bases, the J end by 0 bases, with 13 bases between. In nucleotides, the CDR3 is TGCAGCGCGACTCGGGGTAGCTCCTACAATGAGCAGTTCTTC. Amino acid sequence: CSATRGSSYNEQFF.

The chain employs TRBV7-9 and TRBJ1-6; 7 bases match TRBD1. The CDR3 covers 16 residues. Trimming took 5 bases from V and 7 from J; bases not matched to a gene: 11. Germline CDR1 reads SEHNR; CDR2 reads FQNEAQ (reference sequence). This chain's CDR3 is CASSRDRAWGNSPLHF. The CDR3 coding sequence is TGTGCCAGCAGCCGAGACAGGGCCTGGGGGAATTCACCCCTCCACTTT.

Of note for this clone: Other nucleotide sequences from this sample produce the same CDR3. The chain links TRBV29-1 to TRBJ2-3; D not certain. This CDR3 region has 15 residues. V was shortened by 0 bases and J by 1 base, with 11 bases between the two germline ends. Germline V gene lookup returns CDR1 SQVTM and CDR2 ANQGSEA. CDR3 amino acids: CSVEDPRVRTDTQYF. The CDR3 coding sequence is TGCAGCGTTGAAGATCCGAGAGTGCGCACAGATACGCAGTATTTT.

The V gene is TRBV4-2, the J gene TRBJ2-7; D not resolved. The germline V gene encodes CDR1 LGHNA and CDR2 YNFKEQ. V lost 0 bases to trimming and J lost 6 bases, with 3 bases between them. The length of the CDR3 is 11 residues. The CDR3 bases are TGTGCCAGCAGCCAAGACTCCGAGCAGTACTTC. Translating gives CASSQDSEQYF.

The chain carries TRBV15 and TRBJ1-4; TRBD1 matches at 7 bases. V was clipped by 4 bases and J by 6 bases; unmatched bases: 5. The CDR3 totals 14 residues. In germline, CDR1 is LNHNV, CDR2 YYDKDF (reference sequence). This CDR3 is CATSTNRGYEKLFF. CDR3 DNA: TGTGCCACCAGCACAAACAGGGGTTATGAAAAACTGTTTTTT.

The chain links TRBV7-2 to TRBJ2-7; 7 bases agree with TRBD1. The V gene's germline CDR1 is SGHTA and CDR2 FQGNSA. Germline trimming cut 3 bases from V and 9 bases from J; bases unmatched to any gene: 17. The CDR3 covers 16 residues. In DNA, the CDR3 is TGTGCCAGCAGCTTTCCCCGACAGGGTACCGGGTTGGTGCAGTACTTC. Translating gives CASSFPRQGTGLVQYF.

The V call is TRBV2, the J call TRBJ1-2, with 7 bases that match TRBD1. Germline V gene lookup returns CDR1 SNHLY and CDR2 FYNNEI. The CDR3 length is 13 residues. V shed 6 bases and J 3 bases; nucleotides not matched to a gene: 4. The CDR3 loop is CASSAGQHYGYTF. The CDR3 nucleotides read TGTGCCAGCAGCGCGGGACAGCACTATGGCTACACCTTC.

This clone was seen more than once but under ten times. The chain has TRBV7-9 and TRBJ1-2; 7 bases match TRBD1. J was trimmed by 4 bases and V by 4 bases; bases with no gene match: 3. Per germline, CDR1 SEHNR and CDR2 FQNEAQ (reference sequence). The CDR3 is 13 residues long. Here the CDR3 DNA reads TGTGCCAGCAGCTCGGGACAGCCCTATGGCTACACCTTC. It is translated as CASSSGQPYGYTF.

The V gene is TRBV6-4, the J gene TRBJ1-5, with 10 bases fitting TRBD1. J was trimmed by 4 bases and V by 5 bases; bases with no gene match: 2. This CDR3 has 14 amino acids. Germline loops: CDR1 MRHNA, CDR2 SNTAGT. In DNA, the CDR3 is TGTGCCAGCAGTCCGGACAGGGGGAATCAGCCCCAGCATTTT. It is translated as CASSPDRGNQPQHF.

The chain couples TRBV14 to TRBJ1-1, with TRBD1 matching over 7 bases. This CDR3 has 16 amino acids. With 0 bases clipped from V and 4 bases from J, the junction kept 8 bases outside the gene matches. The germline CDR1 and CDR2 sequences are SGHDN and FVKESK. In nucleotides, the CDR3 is TGTGCCAGCAGCCAAGATCGGGGACAGTACCTCACTGAAGCTTTCTTT. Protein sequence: CASSQDRGQYLTEAFF.

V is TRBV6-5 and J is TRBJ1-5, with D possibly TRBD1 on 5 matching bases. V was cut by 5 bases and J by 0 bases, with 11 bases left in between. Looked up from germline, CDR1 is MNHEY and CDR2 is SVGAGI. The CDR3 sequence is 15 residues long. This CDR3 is CASSPAGYSNQPQHF. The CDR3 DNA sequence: TGTGCCAGCAGTCCTGCAGGGTATAGCAATCAGCCCCAGCATTTT.

The CDR3 DNA sequence: TGTGCCAGCACCTCGGGAGAGACCCAGTACTTC. Its translation: CASTSGETQYF. This rearrangement joins TRBV7-2 to TRBJ2-5; no clear D. Germline CDR1 SGHTA, CDR2 FQGNSA. Trimming stripped 7 bases from V and 4 bases from J, with 7 bases between. This CDR3 spans 11 amino acids.

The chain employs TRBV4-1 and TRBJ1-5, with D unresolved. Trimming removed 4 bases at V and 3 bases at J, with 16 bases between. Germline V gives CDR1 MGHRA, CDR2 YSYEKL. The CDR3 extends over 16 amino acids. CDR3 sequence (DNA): TGCGCCAGCAGCCCCGCCCCCTCGGGTTACAATCAGCCCCAGCATTTT. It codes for CASSPAPSGYNQPQHF.

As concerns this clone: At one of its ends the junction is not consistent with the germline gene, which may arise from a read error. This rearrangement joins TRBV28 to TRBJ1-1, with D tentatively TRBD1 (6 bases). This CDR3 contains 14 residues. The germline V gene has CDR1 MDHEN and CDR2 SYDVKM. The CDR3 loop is CASSSPGGRTEDFF. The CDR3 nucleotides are TGTGCCAGCAGTAGCCCCGGGGGGCGCACTGAAGATTTCTTT.

The CDR3 sequence is CASSSLRGHYGYTF. CDR3 sequence (DNA): TGTGCCAGCAGCTCCCTCAGGGGCCACTATGGCTACACCTTC. The V gene is TRBV21-1, the J gene TRBJ1-2; TRBD1 is the table's D call and was not checked against the DNA. TRBV21-1 is listed as a pseudogene. The CDR3 length is 14 residues.

The CDR3 protein is CAWGGGEETQYF. The CDR3 DNA sequence: TGTGCCTGGGGAGGGGGCGAAGAGACCCAGTACTTC. The rearrangement links TRBV30 to TRBJ2-5; a weak D match, TRBD1 (7 bases). Trimming took 5 bases from V and 3 from J, leaving 10 bases between them. The CDR3 is 12 residues long. Germline V gene sequence: CDR1 GTSNPN, CDR2 SVGIG (reference sequence).